This T cell receptor beta chain was sequenced for a study of post-analysis software for immune sequencing data. Whole-study results and caveats: When patients were compared with controls, roughly five TRBV segments were more frequent, TRBV5-6, TRBV5-1 and TRBV20-1 among them.

Each TCR beta cDNA library carried unique molecular identifiers. A single record per CDR3 protein comes from TCRdb applying MiXCR to the PCR reads. The table shows hundreds of thousands of distinct CDR3 sequences, with approximately 53% occurring only once. This clonotype was picked up a small number of times. Its target is not known. The CDR3 has 16 residues. Trimming at V came to 1 base and at J to 2 bases, leaving 0 bases not matched to a gene. Germline V CDR1 and CDR2: LNHNV, YYDKDF (reference sequence). V gene TRBV15 combines with J gene TRBJ2-1; 12 nucleotides align to TRBD2. The sequenced sample was blood. The TCR originated in a girl between 10 and 17 years old with multiple sclerosis. The CDR3 DNA is TGTGCCACCAGCAGAGGACTAGCGGGGGCCTACAATGAGCAGTTCTTC. Its translation: CATSRGLAGAYNEQFF.